This TCR beta chain came from a study of T cell repertoires in cytomegalovirus infection. About the research overall: Public signatures in TCR beta pointed to CMV infection and matching HLA type.

About this clonotype: Its antigen remains unidentified.

The study's findings and limits: Across the ex vivo response, the dominant clonotypes were HLA-C-restricted CMV-specific TCR beta clonotypes.

The trim removed 3 bases at V and 4 bases at J, leaving 11 bases unmatched. The CDR3 consists of 17 residues. In germline, CDR1 is SNHLY, CDR2 FYNNEI. MiXCR, applied by TCRdb to the reads, yields one record per CDR3 protein. The sample has 200,000 or so distinct CDR3 sequences; roughly 27% are singletons. The TCR comes from a human donor in good health (CMV status not recorded). Some clones in this sample may be carry-over from other donors' samples. The gene calls are TRBV2 and TRBJ2-5; 10 bases are a match to TRBD2. Sequencing input: PBMCs. CDR3 DNA sequence: TGTGCCAGCAGTGAGCCGCTAGCGGGGGCCCCGGGAGAGACCCAGTACTTC. Amino acid sequence: CASSEPLAGAPGETQYF.